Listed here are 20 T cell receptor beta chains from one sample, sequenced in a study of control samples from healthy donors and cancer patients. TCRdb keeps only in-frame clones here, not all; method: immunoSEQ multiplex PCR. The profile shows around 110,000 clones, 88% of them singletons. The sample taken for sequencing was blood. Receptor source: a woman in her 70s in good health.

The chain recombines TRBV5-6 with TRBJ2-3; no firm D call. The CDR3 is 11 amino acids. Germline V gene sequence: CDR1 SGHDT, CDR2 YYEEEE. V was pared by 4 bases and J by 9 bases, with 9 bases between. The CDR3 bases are TGTGCCAGCAGCCGCAGTGACACGCAGTATTTT. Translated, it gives CASSRSDTQYF.

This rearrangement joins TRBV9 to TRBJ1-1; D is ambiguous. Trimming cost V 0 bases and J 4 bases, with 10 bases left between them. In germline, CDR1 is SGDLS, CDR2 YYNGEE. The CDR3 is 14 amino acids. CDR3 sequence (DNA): TGTGCCAGCAGCGTAGGGCTTTTACCCACTGAAGCTTTCTTT. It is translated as CASSVGLLPTEAFF.

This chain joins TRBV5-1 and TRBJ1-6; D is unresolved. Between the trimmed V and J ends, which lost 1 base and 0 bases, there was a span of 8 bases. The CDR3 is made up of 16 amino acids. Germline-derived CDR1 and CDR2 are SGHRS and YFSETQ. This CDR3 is CASSLQSSSYNSPLHF. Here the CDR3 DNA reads TGCGCCAGCAGCTTGCAGTCGAGCTCCTATAATTCACCCCTCCACTTT.

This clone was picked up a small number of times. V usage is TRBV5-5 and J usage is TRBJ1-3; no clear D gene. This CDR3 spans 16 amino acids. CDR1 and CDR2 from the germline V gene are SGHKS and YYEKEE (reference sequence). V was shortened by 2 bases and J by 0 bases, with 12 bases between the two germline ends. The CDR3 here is CASSLHQESSGNTIYF. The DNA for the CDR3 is TGTGCCAGCAGCTTACATCAAGAGAGCTCTGGAAACACCATATATTTT.

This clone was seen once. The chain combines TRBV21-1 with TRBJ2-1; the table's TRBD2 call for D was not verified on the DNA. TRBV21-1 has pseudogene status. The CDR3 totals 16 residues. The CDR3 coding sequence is TGTGCCAGCAGCAAAGAGCCGGGGGGTTCCTACAATGAGCAGTTCTTC. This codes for CASSKEPGGSYNEQFF.

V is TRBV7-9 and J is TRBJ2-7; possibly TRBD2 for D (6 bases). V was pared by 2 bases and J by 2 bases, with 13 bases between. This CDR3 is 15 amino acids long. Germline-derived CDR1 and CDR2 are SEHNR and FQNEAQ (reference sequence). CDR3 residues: CASSLQGGRAYEQYF. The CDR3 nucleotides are TGTGCCAGCAGCTTACAGGGAGGCAGGGCCTACGAGCAGTACTTC.

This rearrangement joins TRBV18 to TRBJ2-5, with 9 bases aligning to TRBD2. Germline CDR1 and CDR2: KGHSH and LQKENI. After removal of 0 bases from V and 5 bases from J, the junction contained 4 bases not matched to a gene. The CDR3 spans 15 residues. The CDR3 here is CASSPPAGGMETQYF. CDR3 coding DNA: TGTGCCAGCTCACCACCAGCGGGGGGTATGGAGACCCAGTACTTC.

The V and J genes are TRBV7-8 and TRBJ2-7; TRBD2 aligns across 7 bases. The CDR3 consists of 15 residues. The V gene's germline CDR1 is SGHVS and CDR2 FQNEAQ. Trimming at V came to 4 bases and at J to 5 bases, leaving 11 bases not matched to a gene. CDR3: CASSSWTVGRDEQYF. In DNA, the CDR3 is TGTGCCAGCAGCTCCTGGACGGTAGGGAGGGACGAGCAGTACTTC. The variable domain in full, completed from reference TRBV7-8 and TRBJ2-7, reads GAGVSQSPRYKVAKRGQDVALRCDPISGHVSLFWYQQALGQGPEFLTYFQNEAQLDKSGLPSDRFFAERPEGSVSTLKIQRTQQEDSAVYLCASSSWTVGRDEQYFGPGTRLTVT.

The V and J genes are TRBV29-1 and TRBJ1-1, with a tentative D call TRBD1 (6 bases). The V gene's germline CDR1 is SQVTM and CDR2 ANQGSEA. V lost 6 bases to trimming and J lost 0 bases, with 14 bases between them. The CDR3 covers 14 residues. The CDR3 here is CSVGDGQLNTEAFF. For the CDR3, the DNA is TGCAGCGTAGGAGATGGACAGTTGAACACTGAAGCTTTCTTT. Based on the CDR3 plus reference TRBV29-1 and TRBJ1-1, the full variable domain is SAVISQKPSRDICQRGTSLTIQCQVDSQVTMMFWYRQQPGQSLTLIATANQGSEATYESGFVIDKFPISRPNLTFSTLTVSNMSPEDSSIYLCSVGDGQLNTEAFFGQGTRLTVV.

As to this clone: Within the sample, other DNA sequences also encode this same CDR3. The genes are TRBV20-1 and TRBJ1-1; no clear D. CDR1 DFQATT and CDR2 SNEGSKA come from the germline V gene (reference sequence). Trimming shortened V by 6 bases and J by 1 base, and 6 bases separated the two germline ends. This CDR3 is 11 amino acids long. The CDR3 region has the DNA TGCAGTGCCCGTGGGAACACTGAAGCTTTCTTT. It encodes CSARGNTEAFF.

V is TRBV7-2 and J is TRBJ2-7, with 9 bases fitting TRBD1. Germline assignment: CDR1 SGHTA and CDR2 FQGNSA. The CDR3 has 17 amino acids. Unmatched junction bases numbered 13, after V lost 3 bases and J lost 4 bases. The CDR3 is CASSFKAAGQGSYEQYF. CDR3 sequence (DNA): TGTGCCAGCAGCTTTAAGGCTGCGGGACAGGGTAGTTACGAGCAGTACTTC. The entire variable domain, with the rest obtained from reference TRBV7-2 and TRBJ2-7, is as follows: GAGVSQSPSNKVTEKGKDVELRCDPISGHTALYWYRQSLGQGLEFLIYFQGNSAPDKSGLPSDRFSAERTGGSVSTLTIQRTQQEDSAVYLCASSFKAAGQGSYEQYFGPGTRLTVT.

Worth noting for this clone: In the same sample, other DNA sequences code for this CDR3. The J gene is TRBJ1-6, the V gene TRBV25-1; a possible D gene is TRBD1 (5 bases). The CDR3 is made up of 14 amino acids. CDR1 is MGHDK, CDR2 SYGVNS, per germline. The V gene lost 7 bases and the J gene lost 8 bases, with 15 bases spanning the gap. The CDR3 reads CASTYGQGYSPLHF. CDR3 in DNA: TGTGCCAGCACCTACGGGCAGGGTTATTCACCCCTCCACTTT.

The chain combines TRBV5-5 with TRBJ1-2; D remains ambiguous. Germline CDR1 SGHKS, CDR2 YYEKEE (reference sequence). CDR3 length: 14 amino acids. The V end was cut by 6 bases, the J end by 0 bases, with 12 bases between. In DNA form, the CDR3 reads TGTGCCAGCACCCTAGAACCAGCTAACTATGGCTACACCTTC. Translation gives CASTLEPANYGYTF.

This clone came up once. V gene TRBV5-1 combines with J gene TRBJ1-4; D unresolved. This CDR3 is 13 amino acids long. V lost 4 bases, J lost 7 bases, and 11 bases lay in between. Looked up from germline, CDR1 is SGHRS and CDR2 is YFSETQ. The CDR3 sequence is CASSGVEGEKLFF. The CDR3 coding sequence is TGCGCCAGCAGCGGGGTAGAGGGTGAAAAACTGTTTTTT.

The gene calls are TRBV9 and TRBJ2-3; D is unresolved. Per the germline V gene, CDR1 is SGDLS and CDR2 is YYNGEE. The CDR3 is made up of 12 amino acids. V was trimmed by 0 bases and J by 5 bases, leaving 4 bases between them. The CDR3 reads CASSVGGDTQYF. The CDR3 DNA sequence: TGTGCCAGCAGCGTAGGGGGAGATACGCAGTATTTT.

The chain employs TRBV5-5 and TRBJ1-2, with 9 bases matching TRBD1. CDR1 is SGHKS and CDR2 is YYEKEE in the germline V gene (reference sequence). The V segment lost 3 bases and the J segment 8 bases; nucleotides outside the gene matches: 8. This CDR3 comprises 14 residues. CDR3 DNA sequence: TGTGCCAGCAGCTCAGTGGACAGGGGTAGGGGCTACACCTTC. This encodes CASSSVDRGRGYTF.

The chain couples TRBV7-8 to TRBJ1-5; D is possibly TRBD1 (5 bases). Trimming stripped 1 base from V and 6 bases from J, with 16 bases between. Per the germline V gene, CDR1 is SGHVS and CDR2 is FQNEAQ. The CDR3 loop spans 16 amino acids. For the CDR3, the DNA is TGTGCCAGCAGCTTAGGAGCGGCAGGGTTGAGTCAGCCCCAGCATTTT. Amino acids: CASSLGAAGLSQPQHF.

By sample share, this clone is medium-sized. The CDR3 nucleotides read TGTGCCAGCAGTCCCGAGGGGGGGGCGTCGAACGAGCAGTACTTC. Translated, it gives CASSPEGGASNEQYF. The rearrangement uses TRBV6-5 and TRBJ2-7, with TRBD2 as a possible D gene (7 bases). Trimming removed 5 bases at V and 5 bases at J, with 19 bases between. The CDR3 is made up of 15 amino acids. Germline values: CDR1 MNHEY, CDR2 SVGAGI.

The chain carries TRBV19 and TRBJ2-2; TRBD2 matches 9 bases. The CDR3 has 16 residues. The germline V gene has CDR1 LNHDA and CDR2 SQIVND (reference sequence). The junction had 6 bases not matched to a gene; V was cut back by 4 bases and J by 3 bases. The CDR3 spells CASSRRGGAYTGELFF. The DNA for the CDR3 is TGTGCCAGTAGTAGGCGCGGGGGGGCATACACCGGGGAGCTGTTTTTT.

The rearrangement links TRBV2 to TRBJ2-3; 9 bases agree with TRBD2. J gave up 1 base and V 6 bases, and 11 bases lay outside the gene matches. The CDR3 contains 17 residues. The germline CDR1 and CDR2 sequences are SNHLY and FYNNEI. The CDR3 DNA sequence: TGTGCCAGCAGGCCGTCCGGCGCGGGGGGGGGCACAGATACGCAGTATTTT. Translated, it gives CASRPSGAGGGTDTQYF. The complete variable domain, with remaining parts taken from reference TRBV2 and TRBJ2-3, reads EPEVTQTPSHQVTQMGQEVILRCVPISNHLYFYWYRQILGQKVEFLVSFYNNEISEKSEIFDDQFSVERPDGSNFTLKIRSTKLEDSAMYFCASRPSGAGGGTDTQYFGPGTRLTVL.